A selection of T cell receptor beta chains follows, all from one sample in a study of blood T cell repertoires in COVID-19. The table came from immunoSEQ multiplex PCR; TCRdb's copy has only in-frame clones and leaves some out. The sample records over 150,000 clones, 78% being singletons. Sample: PBMCs or T cells enriched from blood (not recorded which). The origin of the receptors is a woman aged 45-65 years who had recovered from COVID-19. Both conserved end residues are part of each CDR3. Each record gives: CDR3 DNA, CDR3 protein, clone size, D gene, V gene, J gene. A D gene is named only where the DNA matches it firmly. Size values are once, few and many counts, or a class for expanded clones, and some rows have none.

cdr3_nt: TGTGCCAGCAGCTTAGAAAGAGGGATCAGTGGCTACACCTTC; cdr3_aa: CASSLERGISGYTF; clone_size: .; d_call: .; v_call: TRBV7-9; j_call: TRBJ1-2
cdr3_nt: TGTGCCAGCAGCTTAGATGTAGAGACAGGTCAGTTCTTC; cdr3_aa: CASSLDVETGQFF; clone_size: .; d_call: .; v_call: TRBV11-2; j_call: TRBJ2-1
cdr3_nt: TGTGCCAGCAGCCAAGGTTCTCAGGGCGGCTACACCTTC; cdr3_aa: CASSQGSQGGYTF; clone_size: .; d_call: .; v_call: TRBV3-1/TRBV3-2; j_call: TRBJ1-2
cdr3_nt: TGCGCCAGCAGCTTAACACGAAGCGGGAGGGCCCACGAGCAGTACTTC; cdr3_aa: CASSLTRSGRAHEQYF; clone_size: .; d_call: TRBD2; v_call: TRBV5-1; j_call: TRBJ2-7
cdr3_nt: TGTGCCAGCAGCTTAGAGCGGTCTAGCGGGAGTCGTAGATCGTCGGAGCAGTTCTTC; cdr3_aa: CASSLERSSGSRRSSEQFF; clone_size: .; d_call: TRBD2; v_call: TRBV11-2; j_call: TRBJ2-1
cdr3_nt: TGTGCCAGCACCAGAACTTTAGCGGGAGGGTCCGGGGAGACCCAGTACTTC; cdr3_aa: CASTRTLAGGSGETQYF; clone_size: .; d_call: TRBD2; v_call: TRBV2; j_call: TRBJ2-5
cdr3_nt: TGTGCCAGTCAGACAACCTATAGCAATCAGCCCCAGCATTTT; cdr3_aa: CASQTTYSNQPQHF; clone_size: .; d_call: .; v_call: TRBV6-5; j_call: TRBJ1-5
cdr3_nt: TGTGCCAGCTCACGTCAGGGGAGTCGCACAGATACGCAGTATTTT; cdr3_aa: CASSRQGSRTDTQYF; clone_size: once; d_call: .; v_call: TRBV18; j_call: TRBJ2-3
cdr3_nt: TGTGCCAGCAGCTTAGCGGGAGAATACGAGCAGTACTTC; cdr3_aa: CASSLAGEYEQYF; clone_size: .; d_call: .; v_call: TRBV7-2; j_call: TRBJ2-7
cdr3_nt: TGTGCCAGCAGCCCACAGGGGTCAGACGGGGAGCTGTTTTTT; cdr3_aa: CASSPQGSDGELFF; clone_size: .; d_call: TRBD1; v_call: TRBV7-9; j_call: TRBJ2-2
cdr3_nt: TGTGCCAGCAGCCAAGACCCGGGACTACCCACAGATACGCAGTATTTT; cdr3_aa: CASSQDPGLPTDTQYF; clone_size: .; d_call: TRBD2; v_call: TRBV4-2; j_call: TRBJ2-3
cdr3_nt: TGTGCCAGCAGATCCAGGGTAGGCACTGAAGCTTTCTTT; cdr3_aa: CASRSRVGTEAFF; clone_size: .; d_call: .; v_call: TRBV11-1; j_call: TRBJ1-1
cdr3_nt: TGTGCCAGCAGCTTGAGGGGACTAGGGTCCGGGGAGCTGTTTTTT; cdr3_aa: CASSLRGLGSGELFF; clone_size: .; d_call: TRBD2; v_call: TRBV5-4; j_call: TRBJ2-2
cdr3_nt: TGTGCCAGCAGTTCCCTTGGAGGGGCCGGGGAGCTGTTTTTT; cdr3_aa: CASSSLGGAGELFF; clone_size: few; d_call: .; v_call: TRBV6-4; j_call: TRBJ2-2
cdr3_nt: TGCGCCAGCAGCTTGGGGACTGATGAAGCTTTCTTT; cdr3_aa: CASSLGTDEAFF; clone_size: .; d_call: .; v_call: TRBV5-1; j_call: TRBJ1-1
cdr3_nt: TGTGCCAGCAGCCAAGTAAGGACTAGCGGGAGTGGGAAAGAGGCCGGGGAGCTGTTTTTT; cdr3_aa: CASSQVRTSGSGKEAGELFF; clone_size: .; d_call: TRBD2; v_call: TRBV3-1/TRBV3-2; j_call: TRBJ2-2
cdr3_nt: TGTGCCAGCAGTTATTCTCGACAGGGGAGGGCTGAAGCTTTCTTT; cdr3_aa: CASSYSRQGRAEAFF; clone_size: .; d_call: TRBD1; v_call: TRBV6-5; j_call: TRBJ1-1
cdr3_nt: TGTGCCAGCTCACCACTGTATCGACAGGGGACCGTCCCCTACGAGCAGTACTTC; cdr3_aa: CASSPLYRQGTVPYEQYF; clone_size: few; d_call: TRBD1; v_call: TRBV18; j_call: TRBJ2-7
cdr3_nt: TGTGCCAGCGGGCAGGGGGATACGCAGTATTTT; cdr3_aa: CASGQGDTQYF; clone_size: .; d_call: .; v_call: TRBV13; j_call: TRBJ2-3
cdr3_nt: TGTGCCAGCAGGCGGACAGGCCAAGCTAACTATGGCTACACCTTC; cdr3_aa: CASRRTGQANYGYTF; clone_size: .; d_call: TRBD1; v_call: TRBV6-5; j_call: TRBJ1-2
cdr3_nt: TGTGCCAGCAGCTTAGCACAGGGGGCCAAAAACATTCAGTACTTC; cdr3_aa: CASSLAQGAKNIQYF; clone_size: few; d_call: TRBD1; v_call: TRBV7-2; j_call: TRBJ2-4
cdr3_nt: TGTGCCAGCAGGACAGGGGGCTTCGTCACTGAAGCTTTCTTT; cdr3_aa: CASRTGGFVTEAFF; clone_size: few; d_call: TRBD1; v_call: TRBV2; j_call: TRBJ1-1
cdr3_nt: TGTGCCAGCAGCTTACGGACTAGCTGGCCCTACGAGCAGTACTTC; cdr3_aa: CASSLRTSWPYEQYF; clone_size: few; d_call: TRBD2; v_call: TRBV11-1; j_call: TRBJ2-7
cdr3_nt: TGTGCCAGCACCCGTAGAGAGGGCACTGAAGCTTTCTTT; cdr3_aa: CASTRREGTEAFF; clone_size: once; d_call: .; v_call: TRBV9; j_call: TRBJ1-1
cdr3_nt: TGTGCCACCAGCAGAGGGGGCGACATGAGCTACGAGCAGTACTTC; cdr3_aa: CATSRGGDMSYEQYF; clone_size: few; d_call: .; v_call: TRBV15; j_call: TRBJ2-7
cdr3_nt: TGTGCCAGCTCACCAGTCGGGGAGCACGAGCAGTACTTC; cdr3_aa: CASSPVGEHEQYF; clone_size: .; d_call: .; v_call: TRBV18; j_call: TRBJ2-7
cdr3_nt: TGTGCCAGCTCCAATCAGGGAAGTTACTCTGGAAACACCATATATTTT; cdr3_aa: CASSNQGSYSGNTIYF; clone_size: .; d_call: .; v_call: TRBV18; j_call: TRBJ1-3